This T cell receptor (beta chain) was profiled in a study of glioma-infiltrating T cells after dendritic cell vaccination. In the study overall: Treatment, given 2003 to 2012, was autologous tumor lysate-pulsed dendritic cell vaccination.

Losses at the gene ends were 4 bases for V and 8 bases for J; bases not matched to a gene: 7. From germline, CDR1 is SGHKS and CDR2 YYEKEE (reference sequence). This CDR3 has 14 residues. Time point: after dendritic cell vaccination, including at tumor progression/relapse. As concerns this clone: Its antigen is unknown.

The table came from immunoSEQ multiplex PCR; TCRdb's copy has only in-frame clones and leaves some out. The sample contains roughly 100,000 clones, nearly 90% of which appear only once. Overall study results and limits: Longer survival after dendritic cell vaccination followed higher pretreatment TIL content.

The sequence derives from a human donor with glioblastoma. Material: blood, obtained after dendritic cell vaccination. V gene TRBV5-5 combines with J gene TRBJ2-2; the match to TRBD2 covers 8 bases. This CDR3 is CASSPRGGPGELFF. CDR3 nucleotide sequence: TGTGCCAGCAGCCCACGGGGGGGGCCTGGGGAGCTGTTTTTT.